This T cell receptor (beta chain) derives from a study of spatial heterogeneity in lung cancer. Across the study: The study observed each unique TCR and UMI combination more than ten times on average in raw reads.

TCRdb re-derived calls from the 5' RACE reads in MiXCR, one entry per CDR3 protein. The top ten clones hold 2.4% of a sample with under 15,000 distinct CDR3 sequences, roughly 13% of them seen once. This clonotype was seen many times. The antigen remains undetermined. Findings and caveats of the study: TCRs found ubiquitously expanded in tumor appeared in blood more at resection than at follow-up.

Time point given: sample taken at primary tumor resection. Researchers sequenced whole RNA taken from tumor, nontumor lung or frozen PBMC without sorting. This clonotype originated in a female donor with early-stage non-small cell lung cancer. The sequenced sample was PBMCs, obtained at surgery.

The CDR3 region has the DNA TGTGCCAGCAGCTCCCTCAGCGGGGAGCTGTTTTTT. Translating it yields CASSSLSGELFF. V usage is TRBV3-1 and J usage is TRBJ2-2, with no clear D. The CDR3 consists of 12 residues. CDR1 and CDR2 from the germline V gene are LGHDT and YNNKEL (reference sequence). With 5 bases removed from V and 7 bases from J, the gap between germline ends came to 8 bases.